Shown below are 7 T cell receptor beta chains from a single sample sequenced in a study of T cell responses to AZD1222 COVID-19 vaccine. Profiling relied on immunoSEQ multiplex PCR, and the TCRdb table lists in-frame clones only, not all of them. This table holds 160,000 or so clones, 90% found once. The sequences come from peripheral blood, collected 28 days after the second AZD1222 dose. The receptors come from an adult who received the AZD1222 COVID-19 vaccine.

This clone has only a few counts. At one of its ends the junction is not consistent with the germline gene, which may arise from a read error. V gene TRBV7-2 combines with J gene TRBJ2-1; 9 positions match TRBD2. The germline gives CDR1 SGHTA, CDR2 FQGNSA. This CDR3 contains 16 residues. CDR3 DNA: TGTGCCAGCAGCTTAGGGAGACTAGCGGCCTACGATGAGCAGTTCTTC. This encodes CASSLGRLAAYDEQFF.

The chain links TRBV7-9 to TRBJ2-5, with D perhaps TRBD2 (5 bases). The length of the CDR3 is 14 residues. Germline V gene sequence: CDR1 SEHNR, CDR2 FQNEAQ (reference sequence). V lost 1 base to trimming and J lost 3 bases, with 9 bases between them. CDR3 loop: CASSLGAREETQYF. CDR3 bases: TGTGCCAGCAGCTTAGGAGCGAGGGAAGAGACCCAGTACTTC.

The chain carries TRBV7-3 and TRBJ2-7; 9 bases fit TRBD2. Trimming at V came to 3 bases and at J to 7 bases, leaving 16 bases not matched to a gene. The CDR3 has 17 residues. Germline V lookup: CDR1 SGHTA, CDR2 FQGTGA. DNA of the CDR3: TGTGCCAGCAGCTTCTGGGCTAGCGGGGTTTCCGGAGGGGAGCAGTACTTC. Amino acid sequence: CASSFWASGVSGGEQYF. Combining the CDR3 with reference TRBV7-3 and TRBJ2-7 gives the whole variable domain GAGVSQTPSNKVTEKGKYVELRCDPISGHTALYWYRQSLGQGPEFLIYFQGTGAADDSGLPNDRFFAVRPEGSVSTLKIQRTERGDSAVYLCASSFWASGVSGGEQYFGPGTRLTVT.

This sequence joins TRBV6-4 and TRBJ1-2; 10 positions agree with TRBD1. Trimming removed 0 bases from V and 8 bases from J; junction bases left unmatched: 0. In germline, CDR1 is MRHNA, CDR2 SNTAGT. The CDR3 has 13 residues. The CDR3 coding sequence is TGTGCCAGCAGTGACTCGACAGGGGGCGGCTACACCTTC. It codes for CASSDSTGGGYTF.

The chain uses TRBV7-3 and TRBJ2-1, with D possibly TRBD2 on 6 matching bases. The V gene lost 2 bases and the J gene lost 3 bases, with 11 bases spanning the gap. CDR3 size: 15 residues. In germline, CDR1 is SGHTA, CDR2 FQGTGA. The CDR3, as DNA: TGTGCCAGCAGCTTACTTGCGGGAAACTACAATGAGCAGTTCTTC. Translation gives CASSLLAGNYNEQFF.

The chain combines TRBV16 with TRBJ1-5; D gene unclear. This CDR3 spans 12 amino acids. V lost 4 bases and J 7 bases, leaving 8 bases between the germline ends. CDR1 is KGHSY, CDR2 FQNENV, per germline. Here the CDR3 DNA reads TGTGCCAGCAGCCGAGACTCCCAGCCCCAGCATTTT. Residues: CASSRDSQPQHF.

This clone was observed a single time. The chain is built from TRBV5-3 and TRBJ2-7; weak D call: TRBD1 (6 bases). TRBV5-3 is recorded as an ORF, its role being uncertain. The CDR3 sequence is 17 residues long. V was clipped by 4 bases and J by 1 base, with 21 bases between them. CDR3 sequence: CARSRNSRGQGSYEQYF. In DNA, the CDR3 is TGTGCCAGAAGCCGGAATTCAAGGGGCCAGGGGTCCTACGAGCAGTACTTC.